This entry lists 32 T cell receptor beta chains sequenced from one sample in a study of T cells in localized non-small cell lung cancer. Profiled with immunoSEQ multiplex PCR; TCRdb holds only in-frame clones, not every one. The sample shows 100,000 to 150,000 clones, 89% of them seen only once. Specimen: peripheral blood, collected before any cancer treatment. The receptors were sampled from a female donor older than 55 with stage I lung adenocarcinoma.

CDR3 DNA: TGTGCCAGCAGCTTCCTTAGCTTCGCTAGAGATACGCAGTATTTT. Translated: CASSFLSFARDTQYF. The V gene is TRBV5-6, the J gene TRBJ2-3; D gene ambiguous. Germline V gives CDR1 SGHDT, CDR2 YYEEEE. This CDR3 contains 15 residues. Trimming pared 2 bases from V and 5 bases from J, leaving 15 bases between. The entire variable domain, with the rest obtained from reference TRBV5-6 and TRBJ2-3, is as follows: DAGVTQSPTHLIKTRGQQVTLRCSPKSGHDTVSWYQQALGQGPQFIFQYYEEEERQRGNFPDRFSGHQFPNYSSELNVNALLLGDSALYLCASSFLSFARDTQYFGPGTRLTVL.

As concerns this clone: One junction end does not reproduce the germline sequence, and a read error may be involved. The CDR3 coding sequence is TGTGCCAGCAGCGAAGATTTTGACATTCAGTACTTC. This codes for CASSEDFDIQYF. The chain has TRBV6-1 and TRBJ2-4; no clear D gene. The CDR3 is 12 residues long. Germline values: CDR1 MNHNS, CDR2 SASEGT.

V usage is TRBV9 and J usage is TRBJ1-1; maybe TRBD1 (5 bases). The CDR3 spans 14 residues. V lost 0 bases and J 3 bases, leaving 9 bases between the germline ends. Germline V lookup: CDR1 SGDLS, CDR2 YYNGEE. The CDR3 reads CASSVEGGDTEAFF. The CDR3 coding sequence is TGTGCCAGCAGCGTAGAAGGAGGGGACACTGAAGCTTTCTTT.

This clone was found once. This rearrangement joins TRBV5-4 to TRBJ2-2, with D possibly called TRBD1 or TRBD2 (6 bases each). Germline values: CDR1 SGHNT, CDR2 YYREEE (reference sequence). The V and J ends lost 0 bases and 7 bases respectively, with 10 bases between them. The CDR3 has 14 residues. The CDR3 DNA reads as TGTGCCAGCAGCTTGGCCAGGGGAGGCGGGGAGCTGTTTTTT. Its protein is CASSLARGGGELFF. The full variable domain, with the rest looked up from reference TRBV5-4 and TRBJ2-2, is ETGVTQSPTHLIKTRGQQVTLRCSSQSGHNTVSWYQQALGQGPQFIFQYYREEENGRGNFPPRFSGLQFPNYSSELNVNALELDDSALYLCASSLARGGGELFFGEGSRLTVL.

The chain uses TRBV15 and TRBJ1-2; TRBD1 might be the D (5 bases). This CDR3 has 14 residues. The germline CDR1 and CDR2 sequences are LNHNV and YYDKDF (reference sequence). Between the trimmed V and J ends, which lost 3 bases and 2 bases, there was a span of 10 bases. The CDR3 DNA sequence: TGTGCCACCAGCAGGGAAAGACAGAACTATGGCTACACCTTC. Protein product: CATSRERQNYGYTF. The variable domain in full, completed from reference TRBV15 and TRBJ1-2, reads DAMVIQNPRYQVTQFGKPVTLSCSQTLNHNVMYWYQQKSSQAPKLLFHYYDKDFNNEADTPDNFQSRRPNTSFCFLDIRSPGLGDTAMYLCATSRERQNYGYTFGSGTRLTVV.

This rearrangement joins TRBV10-3 to TRBJ2-3, with D perhaps TRBD2 (5 bases). Trimming stripped 6 bases from V and 5 bases from J, with 15 bases between. The CDR3 contains 14 residues. Germline-derived CDR1 and CDR2 are ENHRY and SYGVKD. The CDR3 DNA sequence: TGTGCCATCAGACGAACGGGGTGGGGAGATACGCAGTATTTT. It codes for CAIRRTGWGDTQYF.

The chain links TRBV27 to TRBJ2-7, with D possibly TRBD2 on 6 matching bases. The CDR3 is made up of 14 amino acids. Per the germline V gene, CDR1 is MNHEY and CDR2 is SMNVEV (reference sequence). The V and J ends lost 1 base and 2 bases respectively, with 9 bases between them. CDR3 in amino acids: CASSLWRDPYEQYF. The DNA for the CDR3 is TGTGCCAGCAGTTTATGGCGGGACCCCTACGAGCAGTACTTC.

The gene calls are TRBV18 and TRBJ2-5; D is unresolved. V lost 3 bases to trimming and J lost 0 bases, with 11 bases between them. The CDR3 extends over 15 amino acids. From germline, CDR1 is KGHSH and CDR2 LQKENI. CDR3 sequence: CASSPVTSYQETQYF. Here the CDR3 DNA reads TGTGCCAGCTCACCGGTTACCTCGTACCAAGAGACCCAGTACTTC.

The V and J genes are TRBV6-1 and TRBJ2-2, with TRBD1 identical over 8 bases. The CDR3 runs 16 residues. The V segment lost 4 bases and the J segment 0 bases; nucleotides outside the gene matches: 4. CDR1 is MNHNS, CDR2 SASEGT, per germline. CDR3: CASSVPGQANTGELFF. Here the CDR3 DNA reads TGTGCCAGCAGTGTACCGGGACAGGCGAACACCGGGGAGCTGTTTTTT.

The chain links TRBV16 to TRBJ1-1; weak D call: TRBD1 (5 bases). Deletions cut 8 bases from V and 5 bases from J, with 18 bases between. The germline V gene has CDR1 KGHSY and CDR2 FQNENV. The CDR3 has 14 residues. In DNA, the CDR3 is TGTGCCAGCTCTCCCCGAATAGGGGAGACTGAAGCTTTCTTT. Encoded protein: CASSPRIGETEAFF.

The chain recombines TRBV28 with TRBJ2-7; 11 bases align to TRBD2. The CDR3 has 17 residues. J gave up 6 bases and V 3 bases, and 13 bases lay outside the gene matches. Looked up from germline, CDR1 is MDHEN and CDR2 is SYDVKM. CDR3 in DNA: TGTGCCAGCAGTTTGTATACTAGCGGGAGACGTCGGTCCGAGCAGTACTTC. This gives the protein CASSLYTSGRRRSEQYF.

The rearrangement links TRBV29-1 to TRBJ1-2; 7 nucleotides line up with TRBD1. The junction had 8 bases not matched to a gene; V was cut back by 7 bases and J by 3 bases. Germline-derived CDR1 and CDR2 are SQVTM and ANQGSEA. CDR3 size: 13 residues. CDR3 DNA sequence: TGCAGCGGCGGGACAGAGGGTGACTATGGCTACACCTTC. Its protein product is CSGGTEGDYGYTF.

The chain couples TRBV5-1 to TRBJ2-5, with a tentative D call TRBD2 (5 bases). CDR3 length: 15 residues. CDR1 SGHRS and CDR2 YFSETQ come from the germline V gene. V was cut by 2 bases and J by 2 bases, with 13 bases left in between. The chain's CDR3 is CASSFGSGLQETQYF. CDR3 in DNA: TGCGCCAGCAGCTTCGGGTCGGGGTTACAAGAGACCCAGTACTTC.

V gene TRBV27 combines with J gene TRBJ2-7; 9 nucleotides agree with TRBD2. Germline V lookup: CDR1 MNHEY, CDR2 SMNVEV (reference sequence). V lost 5 bases to trimming and J lost 2 bases; unmatched junction nucleotides: 13. The CDR3 contains 17 residues. This CDR3 reads CASSKHGEREVPYEQYF. The CDR3 DNA is TGTGCCAGCAGTAAACATGGGGAGCGGGAGGTCCCCTACGAGCAGTACTTC.

V is TRBV5-6 and J is TRBJ2-4; D remains ambiguous. V was cut by 1 base and J by 0 bases, with 8 bases left in between. In germline, CDR1 is SGHDT, CDR2 YYEEEE. The CDR3 has 15 residues. Written as DNA, the CDR3 is TGTGCCAGCAGCTTGCGGAGACTAGCCAAAAACATTCAGTACTTC. Amino acids: CASSLRRLAKNIQYF. Full variable domain (missing parts from reference TRBV5-6 and TRBJ2-4): DAGVTQSPTHLIKTRGQQVTLRCSPKSGHDTVSWYQQALGQGPQFIFQYYEEEERQRGNFPDRFSGHQFPNYSSELNVNALLLGDSALYLCASSLRRLAKNIQYFGAGTRLSVL.

J is TRBJ2-2 and V is TRBV7-9; D is ambiguous. The CDR3 sequence is 14 residues long. Germline CDR1 and CDR2: SEHNR and FQNEAQ (reference sequence). V lost 3 bases to trimming and J lost 2 bases, with 7 bases between them. The CDR3 spells CASSLGLNTGELFF. As DNA, the CDR3 is TGTGCCAGCAGCTTGGGTCTCAACACCGGGGAGCTGTTTTTT.

In its sample, this clone was seen once. The chain uses TRBV18 and TRBJ1-1, with 7 bases matching TRBD1. J lost 1 base, V lost 2 bases, and 4 bases had no gene match. This CDR3 has 15 residues. Germline loops: CDR1 KGHSH, CDR2 LQKENI. The CDR3 loop is CASSPRGPGNTEAFF. DNA for the CDR3: TGTGCCAGCTCACCAAGGGGGCCAGGGAACACTGAAGCTTTCTTT.

The chain joins TRBV19 to TRBJ2-7; 9 nucleotides line up with TRBD2. Germline CDR1 and CDR2: LNHDA and SQIVND (reference sequence). Trimming cost V 3 bases and J 5 bases; bases outside gene matches: 17. This CDR3 has 18 residues. CDR3 nucleotides: TGTGCCAGTAGTATTGCCCGGCTAGCGGGGACTGCGGGCCACGAGCAGTACTTC. It encodes CASSIARLAGTAGHEQYF. The full variable domain, in which reference TRBV19 and TRBJ2-7 provide the parts outside the CDR3, is DGGITQSPKYLFRKEGQNVTLSCEQNLNHDAMYWYRQDPGQGLRLIYYSQIVNDFQKGDIAEGYSVSREKKESFPLTVTSAQKNPTAFYLCASSIARLAGTAGHEQYFGPGTRLTVT.

V is TRBV28 and J is TRBJ2-1; TRBD2 matches at 9 bases. Per the germline V gene, CDR1 is MDHEN and CDR2 is SYDVKM. J lost 6 bases, V lost 6 bases, and 6 bases had no gene match. This CDR3 contains 14 residues. The CDR3 bases are TGTGCCAGCAGAGGGCGGGAGGGAGGCAATGAGCAGTTCTTC. Its translation is CASRGREGGNEQFF.

This clone was recorded once. The chain has TRBV6-5 and TRBJ2-7; D ambiguous. CDR3 length: 11 residues. The germline gives CDR1 MNHEY, CDR2 SVGAGI. Trimming took 6 bases from V and 3 from J, leaving 6 bases between them. This CDR3 reads CASSDIYEQYF. CDR3 sequence (DNA): TGTGCCAGCAGCGACATCTACGAGCAGTACTTC.

This rearrangement joins TRBV7-9 to TRBJ1-1; D gene ambiguous. The CDR3 is 14 residues long. CDR1 and CDR2 from the germline V gene are SEHNR and FQNEAQ (reference sequence). V lost 5 bases and J lost 1, with 11 bases in between. CDR3 loop: CASSPIPENTEAFF. CDR3 bases: TGTGCCAGCAGCCCTATCCCGGAGAACACTGAAGCTTTCTTT.

The V gene is TRBV5-5, the J gene TRBJ2-1; 8 positions match TRBD2. Trimming at V came to 2 bases and at J to 0 bases, leaving 1 base not matched to a gene. This CDR3 spans 15 amino acids. The germline CDR1 and CDR2 sequences are SGHKS and YYEKEE (reference sequence). The CDR3 protein is CASSFSGNSYNEQFF. CDR3 bases: TGTGCCAGCAGCTTTAGCGGGAACTCCTACAATGAGCAGTTCTTC.

For this clone: The junction departs from the called germline gene at one end, perhaps through a read error. The rearrangement uses TRBV20-1 and TRBJ2-4, with TRBD1 identical over 7 bases. Germline assignment: CDR1 DFQATT and CDR2 SNEGSKA (reference sequence). The CDR3 is 11 amino acids. CDR3 sequence (DNA): TGCAGTGCTAGCACAGGGGAAACATCGAACTTC. Its protein is CSASTGETSNF.

This clone was observed a single time. The chain carries TRBV5-1 and TRBJ2-1, with 11 bases that match TRBD2. The CDR3 runs to 14 residues. The junction had 5 bases not matched to a gene; V was cut back by 2 bases and J by 10 bases. The germline V gene encodes CDR1 SGHRS and CDR2 YFSETQ. In DNA form, the CDR3 reads TGCGCCAGCAGCTTTGTTAGCGGGAGGGACGAGCAGTTCTTC. It translates to CASSFVSGRDEQFF. The full variable domain, with the rest looked up from reference TRBV5-1 and TRBJ2-1, is KAGVTQTPRYLIKTRGQQVTLSCSPISGHRSVSWYQQTPGQGLQFLFEYFSETQRNKGNFPGRFSGRQFSNSRSEMNVSTLELGDSALYLCASSFVSGRDEQFFGPGTRLTVL.

V gene TRBV9 combines with J gene TRBJ2-1; 7 positions agree with TRBD2. The germline CDR1 and CDR2 sequences are SGDLS and YYNGEE. V lost 4 bases, J lost 3 bases, and 10 bases stayed unmatched. This CDR3 has 16 amino acids. The CDR3 is CASSLGGGLHYNEQFF. The CDR3 nucleotides are TGTGCCAGCAGCTTAGGCGGGGGACTTCACTACAATGAGCAGTTCTTC.

This clone occurred a few times. Its ends do not fully match the called genes, so a read error is possible. The CDR3 is CASILTGKAFF. The CDR3 DNA reads as TGTGCCAGCATCTTAACAGGGAAAGCTTTCTTT. The rearrangement joins TRBV7-2 to TRBJ1-1, with D perhaps matching TRBD1 (6 bases). Per germline, CDR1 SGHTA and CDR2 FQGNSA. This CDR3 has 11 amino acids.

The chain employs TRBV19 and TRBJ2-3, with 13 positions matching TRBD2. After removal of 4 bases from V and 1 base from J, the junction contained 8 bases not matched to a gene. The CDR3 contains 18 residues. Per germline, CDR1 LNHDA and CDR2 SQIVND (reference sequence). The DNA for the CDR3 is TGTGCCAGTAGTACCGGGACTAGCGGGGTTTCCGGCACAGATACGCAGTATTTT. This gives the protein CASSTGTSGVSGTDTQYF.

This clone was counted once. The CDR3 bases are TGTGCCAGCAGCGCACGGGGGAAGTATGCAGATACGCAGTATTTT. Translation: CASSARGKYADTQYF. The gene calls are TRBV7-9 and TRBJ2-3, with D possibly being TRBD2 (6 bases). The CDR3 length is 15 residues. Germline V gene lookup returns CDR1 SEHNR and CDR2 FQNEAQ (reference sequence). Trimming removed 5 bases at V and 4 bases at J, with 16 bases between.

V gene TRBV30 combines with J gene TRBJ2-7; D perhaps matches TRBD2 (6 bases). V shed 2 bases and J shed 5 bases, with 7 bases lying between them. Germline V gene data show CDR1 as GTSNPN and CDR2 as SVGIG (reference sequence). The CDR3 extends over 11 amino acids. For the CDR3, the DNA is TGTGCCTGGAGTTGGGGGGACGAGCAGTACTTC. Amino acid sequence: CAWSWGDEQYF.

The CDR3 DNA follows: TGCAGCGTAACAAGGACAGGGGGCGATGAGCAGTTCTTC. Its translation is CSVTRTGGDEQFF. This rearrangement joins TRBV29-1 to TRBJ2-1; 11 bases fit TRBD1. Germline assignment: CDR1 SQVTM and CDR2 ANQGSEA. This CDR3 contains 13 residues. With 6 bases clipped from V and 8 bases from J, the junction kept 6 bases outside the gene matches.

This sequence joins TRBV7-8 and TRBJ1-3, with D hard to call. CDR1 SGHVS and CDR2 FQNEAQ come from the germline V gene. The V gene lost 3 bases and the J gene lost 0 bases, with 6 bases spanning the gap. The CDR3 consists of 14 residues. The DNA for the CDR3 is TGTGCCAGCAGCTTTTCAGACTCTGGAAACACCATATATTTT. Its protein product is CASSFSDSGNTIYF.

The J gene is TRBJ2-3, the V gene TRBV6-1; D may be TRBD2 (5 bases). The CDR3 has 14 amino acids. Between the trimmed V and J ends, which lost 4 bases and 4 bases, there was a span of 12 bases. Germline loops: CDR1 MNHNS, CDR2 SASEGT. CDR3 sequence reads: CASSGTRSADTQYF. CDR3 sequence (DNA): TGTGCCAGCAGTGGCACTAGAAGCGCAGATACGCAGTATTTT.